This T cell receptor (beta chain) derives from a study of cytomegalovirus exposure and HLA in healthy donors. In the PCR, 60 Vbeta and 13 Jbeta primers were used. Using immunoSEQ multiplex PCR, the repertoire was profiled, and TCRdb retains in-frame clones only, with some absent. The data hold approximately 97,000 clones, with 81% observed a single time. Sequencing was carried out using PBMCs. This clonotype was obtained from a man aged 40-55 years in good health and CMV-seropositive.

CDR3 DNA: TGTGCCAGCAGCGGGAACCCAGGACTGCCTAGCACAGATACGCAGTATTTT. It codes for CASSGNPGLPSTDTQYF. The chain joins TRBV9 to TRBJ2-3; perhaps TRBD2 as D (5 bases). In germline, CDR1 is SGDLS, CDR2 YYNGEE. V shed 3 bases and J shed 0 bases, with 17 bases lying between them. The CDR3 is made up of 17 amino acids.